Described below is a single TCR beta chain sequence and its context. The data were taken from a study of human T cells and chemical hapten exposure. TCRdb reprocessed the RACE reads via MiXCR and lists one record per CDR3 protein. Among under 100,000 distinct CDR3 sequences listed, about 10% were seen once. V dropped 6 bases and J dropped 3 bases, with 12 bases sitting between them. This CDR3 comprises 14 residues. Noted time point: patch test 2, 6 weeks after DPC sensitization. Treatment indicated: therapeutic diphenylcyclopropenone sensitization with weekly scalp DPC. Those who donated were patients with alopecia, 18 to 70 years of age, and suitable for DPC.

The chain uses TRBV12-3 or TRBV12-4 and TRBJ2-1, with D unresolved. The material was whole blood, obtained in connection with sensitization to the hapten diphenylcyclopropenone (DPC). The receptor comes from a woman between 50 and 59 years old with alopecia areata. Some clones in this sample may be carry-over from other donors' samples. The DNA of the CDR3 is TGTGCCAGCAGCACTCCCGTAAACTACAATGAGCAGTTCTTC. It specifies CASSTPVNYNEQFF.